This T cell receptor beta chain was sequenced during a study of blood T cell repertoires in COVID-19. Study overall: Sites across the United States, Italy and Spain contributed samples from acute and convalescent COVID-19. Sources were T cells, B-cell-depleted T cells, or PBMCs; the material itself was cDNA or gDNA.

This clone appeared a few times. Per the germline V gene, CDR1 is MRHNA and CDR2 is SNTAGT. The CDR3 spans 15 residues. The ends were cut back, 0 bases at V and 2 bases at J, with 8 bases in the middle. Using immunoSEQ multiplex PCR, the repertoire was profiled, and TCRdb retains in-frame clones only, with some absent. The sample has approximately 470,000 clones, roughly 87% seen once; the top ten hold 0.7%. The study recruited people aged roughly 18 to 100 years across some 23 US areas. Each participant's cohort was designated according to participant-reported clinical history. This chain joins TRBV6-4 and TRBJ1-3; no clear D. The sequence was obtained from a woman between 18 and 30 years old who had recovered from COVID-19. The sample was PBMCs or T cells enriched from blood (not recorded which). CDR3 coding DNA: TGTGCCAGCAGTGACTCGGAAAGCGCTGGAAACACCATATATTTT. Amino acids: CASSDSESAGNTIYF.